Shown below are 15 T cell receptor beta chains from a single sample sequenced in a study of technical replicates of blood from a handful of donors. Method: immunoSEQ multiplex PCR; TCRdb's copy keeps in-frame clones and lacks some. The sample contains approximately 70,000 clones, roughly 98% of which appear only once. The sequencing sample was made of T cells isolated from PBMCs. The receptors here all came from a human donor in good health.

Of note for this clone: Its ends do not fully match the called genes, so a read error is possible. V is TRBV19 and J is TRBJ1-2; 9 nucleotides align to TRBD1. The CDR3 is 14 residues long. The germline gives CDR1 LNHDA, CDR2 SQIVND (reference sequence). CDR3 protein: CASRPGQGNFGYTF. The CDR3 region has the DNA TGTGCCAGTAGGCCGGGACAGGGCAACTTTGGCTACACCTTC.

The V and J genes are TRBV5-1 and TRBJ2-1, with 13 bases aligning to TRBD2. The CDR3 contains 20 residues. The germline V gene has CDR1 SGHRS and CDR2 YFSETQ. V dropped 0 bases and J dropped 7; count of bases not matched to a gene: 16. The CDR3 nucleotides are TGCGCCAGCAGCTTGGTGTTGGGACTAGCGGGGTCCCCACCAATAAATGAGCAGTTCTTC. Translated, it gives CASSLVLGLAGSPPINEQFF.

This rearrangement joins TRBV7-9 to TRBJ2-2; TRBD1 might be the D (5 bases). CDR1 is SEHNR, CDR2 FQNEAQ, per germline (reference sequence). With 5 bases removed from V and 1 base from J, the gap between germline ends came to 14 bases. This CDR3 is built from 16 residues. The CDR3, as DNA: TGTGCCAGCAGCCGTAGACAGACCCTGAACACCGGGGAGCTGTTTTTT. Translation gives CASSRRQTLNTGELFF.

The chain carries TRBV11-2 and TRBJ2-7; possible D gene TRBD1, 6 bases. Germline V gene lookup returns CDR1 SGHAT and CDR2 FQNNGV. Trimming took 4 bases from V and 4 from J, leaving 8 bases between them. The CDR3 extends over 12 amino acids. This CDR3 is CASSSTGYEQYF. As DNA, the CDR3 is TGTGCCAGCAGCTCCACAGGGTACGAGCAGTACTTC.

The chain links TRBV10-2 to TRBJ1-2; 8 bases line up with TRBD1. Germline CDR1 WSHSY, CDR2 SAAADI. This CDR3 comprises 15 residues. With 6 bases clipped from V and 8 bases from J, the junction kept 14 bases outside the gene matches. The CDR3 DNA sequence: TGCGCCAGCAGGGAAGGGACAGGAGGGGGCTGGGGCTACACCTTC. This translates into CASREGTGGGWGYTF.

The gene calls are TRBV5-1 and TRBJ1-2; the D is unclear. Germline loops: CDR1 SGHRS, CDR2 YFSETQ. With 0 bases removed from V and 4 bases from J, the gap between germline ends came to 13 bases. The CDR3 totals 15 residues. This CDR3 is CASSLEIGQAYGYTF. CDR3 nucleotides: TGCGCCAGCAGCTTGGAAATAGGTCAGGCCTATGGCTACACCTTC.

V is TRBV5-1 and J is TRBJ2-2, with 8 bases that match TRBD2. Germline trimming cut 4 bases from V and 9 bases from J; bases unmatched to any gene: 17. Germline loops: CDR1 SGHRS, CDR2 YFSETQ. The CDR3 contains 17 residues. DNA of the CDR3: TGCGCCAGCAGCCTACCCGGACTAGCCCTTTCTCACCGGGAGCTGTTTTTT. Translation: CASSLPGLALSHRELFF.

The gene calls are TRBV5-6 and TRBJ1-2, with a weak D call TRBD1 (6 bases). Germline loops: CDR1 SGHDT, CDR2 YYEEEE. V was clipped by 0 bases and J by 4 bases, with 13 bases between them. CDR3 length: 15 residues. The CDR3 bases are TGTGCCAGCAGCTTGGCCGCGGGGGCGAGCTATGGCTACACCTTC. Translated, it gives CASSLAAGASYGYTF. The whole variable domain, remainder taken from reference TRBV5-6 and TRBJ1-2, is DAGVTQSPTHLIKTRGQQVTLRCSPKSGHDTVSWYQQALGQGPQFIFQYYEEEERQRGNFPDRFSGHQFPNYSSELNVNALLLGDSALYLCASSLAAGASYGYTFGSGTRLTVV.

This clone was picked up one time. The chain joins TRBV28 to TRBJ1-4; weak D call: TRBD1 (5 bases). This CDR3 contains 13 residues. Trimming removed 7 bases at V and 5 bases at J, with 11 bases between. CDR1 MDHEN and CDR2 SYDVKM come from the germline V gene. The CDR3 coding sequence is TGTGCCAGCATCAGCGGGGGAAATGAAAAACTGTTTTTT. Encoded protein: CASISGGNEKLFF.

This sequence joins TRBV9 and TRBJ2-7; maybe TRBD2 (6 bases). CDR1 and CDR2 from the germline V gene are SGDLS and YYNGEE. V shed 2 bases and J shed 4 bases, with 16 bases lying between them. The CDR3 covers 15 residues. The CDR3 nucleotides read TGTGCCAGCAGCGTCTGGGCGGGAAAAGGTTACGAGCAGTACTTC. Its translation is CASSVWAGKGYEQYF.

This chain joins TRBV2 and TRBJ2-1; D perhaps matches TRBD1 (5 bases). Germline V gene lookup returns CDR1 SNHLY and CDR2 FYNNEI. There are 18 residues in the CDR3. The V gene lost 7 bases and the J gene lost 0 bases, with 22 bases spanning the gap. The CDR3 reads CASTFYPQGTSSYNEQFF. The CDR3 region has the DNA TGTGCCAGCACCTTCTACCCGCAGGGAACAAGCTCCTACAATGAGCAGTTCTTC.

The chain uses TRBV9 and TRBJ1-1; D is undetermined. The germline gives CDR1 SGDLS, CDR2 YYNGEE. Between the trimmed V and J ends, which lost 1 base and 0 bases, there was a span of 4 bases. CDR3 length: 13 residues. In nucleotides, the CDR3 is TGTGCCAGCAGCGTACAGATGAACACTGAAGCTTTCTTT. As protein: CASSVQMNTEAFF.

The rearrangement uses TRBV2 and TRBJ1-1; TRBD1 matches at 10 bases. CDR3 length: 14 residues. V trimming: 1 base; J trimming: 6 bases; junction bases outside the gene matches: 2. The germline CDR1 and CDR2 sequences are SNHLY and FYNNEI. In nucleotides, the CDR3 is TGTGCCAGCAGTGAAGGGACAGGGGGACCTGAAGCTTTCTTT. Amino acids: CASSEGTGGPEAFF.

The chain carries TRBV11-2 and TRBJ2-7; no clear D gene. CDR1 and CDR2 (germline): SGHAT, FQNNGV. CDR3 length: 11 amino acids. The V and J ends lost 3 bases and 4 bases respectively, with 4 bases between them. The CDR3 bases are TGTGCCAGCAGCTTTCTTTACGAGCAGTACTTC. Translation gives CASSFLYEQYF.

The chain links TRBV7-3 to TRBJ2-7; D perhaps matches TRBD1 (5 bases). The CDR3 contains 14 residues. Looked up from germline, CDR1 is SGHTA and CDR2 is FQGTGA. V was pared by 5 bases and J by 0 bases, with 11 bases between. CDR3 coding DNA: TGTGCCAGCAGCGCCGGACATTCCTCCTACGAGCAGTACTTC. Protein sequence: CASSAGHSSYEQYF.